This paragraph covers one T cell receptor beta chain sequence. The antigen remains unidentified. The data stem from a study of shared clonotypes between healthy human individuals. For the study at large: A couple of women and a few men aged 18 to 49 made up the donors.

Negatively enriched CD4+ T cells were divided by CD45RA into naive and memory. The study's findings and limits: The study found about 5% of naive CD4 clonotypes shared across four donors.

Data came from immunoSEQ multiplex PCR; TCRdb stores just in-frame clones and leaves some out. The table has some 1 million clones, around 75% seen once. The TCR originated in a man between 18 and 35 years old in good health. The sequenced sample consisted of memory CD4+ T cells sorted from blood. As for subset: CD45RA-negative fraction.

The CDR3 DNA is TGTGCCAGCAGCTTAGGGGGATCAACAGTTAGCGGGGGCTATGGCTACACCTTC. Translated, it gives CASSLGGSTVSGGYGYTF. The chain combines TRBV7-2 with TRBJ1-2, with D possibly being TRBD1 (5 bases). Germline V lookup: CDR1 SGHTA, CDR2 FQGNSA. V was trimmed by 1 base and J by 4 bases, leaving 22 bases between them. CDR3 size: 18 residues.